The entry that follows covers one TCR beta chain sequence. This specimen belongs to a study of control samples from healthy donors and cancer patients. Sequencing was performed with immunoSEQ multiplex PCR; in TCRdb, only in-frame clones are kept and a portion is missing. Of roughly 120,000 clones listed, 85% to 95% are singletons. The CDR3 is 14 residues long. Germline CDR1 and CDR2: MDHEN and SYDVKM. Trimming took 8 bases from V and 2 from J, leaving 16 bases between them. This receptor was taken from a man aged 45 to 65 with head and neck cancer. The sequenced sample was PBMCs. The genes are TRBV28 and TRBJ2-7; no reliable D call. The CDR3 loop reads CASQRPYDTYEQYF. The CDR3 DNA follows: TGTGCCAGCCAACGTCCATATGATACCTACGAGCAGTACTTC.